This T cell receptor (beta chain) was found in a study of shared clonotypes between healthy human individuals. Each PCR replicate from the sorted subsets contained around 200 ng DNA, which is some 32,000 T cell genomes. In the original processing: Junction-only sequences without quality scores came from ImmunoSEQ, so filtering differed. Using immunoSEQ multiplex PCR, the repertoire was profiled, and TCRdb retains in-frame clones only, with some absent. The V and J calls and the clone size are those of that table, but D and trimming were determined from the DNA. The sample carries about 2.4 million clones, 93% recorded once. Study conclusions and caveats: Researchers found naive subsets generally carried larger estimated richness than memory subsets.

For this clone: Its specificity is unknown.

Adult Caucasians living in Nashville, Tennessee made up all of the donors. This receptor was identified in a man aged 18 to 29 in good health. Some clones in this sample may be carry-over from other donors' samples. Sequencing was carried out using naive CD4+ T cells from PBMCs. The subset here: CD45RA+ positively selected.

DNA for the CDR3: TGTGCCAGCATAAGGGGAGTTGGCACTGAAGCTTTCTTT. Translated: CASIRGVGTEAFF. The V and J genes are TRBV6-5 and TRBJ1-1; weak D call: TRBD1 (5 bases). Germline assignment: CDR1 MNHEY and CDR2 SVGAGI. Trimming took 7 bases from V and 4 from J, leaving 13 bases between them. The CDR3 totals 13 residues.